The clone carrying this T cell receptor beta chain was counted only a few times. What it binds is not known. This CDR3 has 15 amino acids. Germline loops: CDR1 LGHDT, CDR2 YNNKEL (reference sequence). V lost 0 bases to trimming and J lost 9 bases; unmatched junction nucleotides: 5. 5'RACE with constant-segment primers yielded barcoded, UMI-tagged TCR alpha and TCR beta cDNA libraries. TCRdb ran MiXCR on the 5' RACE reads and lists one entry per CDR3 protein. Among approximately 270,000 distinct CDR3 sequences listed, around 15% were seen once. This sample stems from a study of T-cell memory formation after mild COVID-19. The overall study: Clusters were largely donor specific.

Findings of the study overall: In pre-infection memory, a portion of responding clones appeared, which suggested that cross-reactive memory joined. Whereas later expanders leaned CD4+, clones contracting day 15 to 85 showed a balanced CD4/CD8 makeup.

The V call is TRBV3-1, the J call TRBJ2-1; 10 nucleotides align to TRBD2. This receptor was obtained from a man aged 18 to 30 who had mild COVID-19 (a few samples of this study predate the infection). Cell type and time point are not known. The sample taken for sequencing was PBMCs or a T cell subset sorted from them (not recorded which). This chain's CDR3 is CASSQDALAGVEQFF. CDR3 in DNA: TGTGCCAGCAGCCAAGACGCGCTAGCGGGGGTTGAGCAGTTCTTC.